The following is a T cell receptor (beta chain) sequence with its context. What it binds is unknown. These data are taken from a study of T cell responses to AZD1222 COVID-19 vaccine. Germline CDR1 reads SGHTA; CDR2 reads FQGNSA. The J segment lost 7 bases and the V segment lost 4 bases, leaving 11 bases of the junction unmatched. This CDR3 region has 15 residues. Regarding the study as a whole: White British people made up most donors, females outnumbered males, and clonal diversity was possibly underestimated. The study identified only 6 or 7 AZD1222 recipients as seropositive at baseline.

Pooled in the analysis were second doses at about 4 or about 12 weeks. Some clones are missing from TCRdb's copy, which holds only in-frame ones; the method was immunoSEQ multiplex PCR. The table has over 150,000 clones, more than 75% seen once. This sample comprised peripheral blood, obtained 28 days after the second AZD1222 dose. This sequence was found in an adult who received the AZD1222 COVID-19 vaccine. The genes are TRBV7-2 and TRBJ2-7; 9 bases match TRBD2. The CDR3 DNA sequence: TGTGCCAGCAGCTCCCAGACTAGCGGAAAGGGAGAGCAGTACTTC. It yields the protein CASSSQTSGKGEQYF.